Listed below are T cell receptor beta chains from one sample, sequenced in a study of cytomegalovirus exposure and HLA in healthy donors. Sequenced by immunoSEQ multiplex PCR; TCRdb stores in-frame clones only, minus some. The sample holds approximately 140,000 clones, roughly 78% seen once. Sequenced material: PBMCs. These receptors were obtained from a middle-aged man in good health and CMV-seropositive. Both conserved end residues are part of each CDR3. D genes are given only for firm matches. Clone size is shown for a subset of rows, as once, few, many or a class of expanded clone.

>.|TRBV18|TRBJ2-3|.
TGTGCCAGCTCACCGACGGGAGATACAGATACGCAGTATTTT
CASSPTGDTDTQYF
>TRBD2|TRBV19|TRBJ2-3|.
TGTGCCAGTAGTCGAGGACTAGCGGGATTCACAGATACGCAGTATTTT
CASSRGLAGFTDTQYF
>.|TRBV10-3|TRBJ2-7|.
TGTGCCATCAGTCGGGAAAGCTACGAGCAGTACTTC
CAISRESYEQYF
>TRBD1|TRBV5-6|TRBJ2-7|.
TGTGCCAGCAGCTTGATCCGACAGGGCTACGAGCAGTACTTC
CASSLIRQGYEQYF
>TRBD2|TRBV10-2|TRBJ2-3|few
TGCGCCAGCAGTGAGCGGACTAGCGGGAGGGCCAGAGCGCAGTATTTT
CASSERTSGRARAQYF
>.|TRBV6-4|TRBJ2-3|.
TGTGCCAGCAGTCCGGAGGTCACAGATACGCAGTATTTT
CASSPEVTDTQYF
>.|TRBV6-5|TRBJ2-2|.
TGTGCCAGCAAAGGGTGGGGCCCCGGGGAGCTGTTTTTT
CASKGWGPGELFF
>.|TRBV6-4|TRBJ2-7|once
TGTGCCAGCAGTGACCGGATAGCGGCCTACGAGCAGTACTTC
CASSDRIAAYEQYF
>TRBD1|TRBV11-2|TRBJ1-1|.
TGTGCCAGCAGCTTAGGGCTGGGACAGGATGAAGCTTTCTTT
CASSLGLGQDEAFF
>TRBD2|TRBV28|TRBJ2-5|once
TGTGCCAGCAGTACCAGGACTAGTATGGAGACCCAGTACTTC
CASSTRTSMETQYF
>TRBD1|TRBV5-1|TRBJ2-1|.
TGCGCCAGCAGCCCCCGGGACAGTCAATACAATGAGCAGTTCTTC
CASSPRDSQYNEQFF
>.|TRBV7-9|TRBJ1-1|.
TGTGCCAGCAGCTTAGCGGGGGGTCGAACTGAAGCTTTCTTT
CASSLAGGRTEAFF
>TRBD1|TRBV7-9|TRBJ1-5|.
TGTGCCAGCAGCTTAGGGGACAGGGTATACTTT
CASSLGDRVYF
>TRBD1|TRBV18|TRBJ1-1|once
TGTGCCAGCTCACCCGAGACAGGGGCGAACACTGAAGCTTTCTTT
CASSPETGANTEAFF
>TRBD1|TRBV5-1|TRBJ1-3|.
TGCGCCAACAGCTTATATGAGACAGGGCGAGGAAACACCATATATTTT
CANSLYETGRGNTIYF
>.|TRBV28|TRBJ2-7|.
TGTGCCAGCAGGAGAACAGGGACCCCCAGTTTGGGCGAGCAGTACTTC
CASRRTGTPSLGEQYF
>.|TRBV7-9|TRBJ1-1|.
TGTGCCAGCAGCTTAGCGCATCTGCAGGGGATGAACACTGAAGCTTTCTTT
CASSLAHLQGMNTEAFF
>TRBD2|TRBV9|TRBJ2-5|.
TGTGCCAGCAGCTCGTCGGGGGGGGAGACCCAGTACTTC
CASSSSGGETQYF
>.|TRBV4-1|TRBJ2-1|once
TGCGCCAGCAGCCAGGTACTCACGGTCCGTAACGGGGAGCAGTTCTTC
CASSQVLTVRNGEQFF
>TRBD1|TRBV18|TRBJ1-2|once
TGTGCCAGCTCAGCACGACAGGGGGCGGGCTACACCTTC
CASSARQGAGYTF
>.|TRBV20-1|TRBJ1-1|.
TGCAGGGGGAGTTTGAACACTGAAGCTTTCTTT
CRGSLNTEAFF
>TRBD2|TRBV6-6|TRBJ2-5|.
TGTGCCAGCAGTAAGACTAGCGGGAGATCGGAGACCCAGTACTTC
CASSKTSGRSETQYF
>.|TRBV11-2|TRBJ2-2|.
TGTGCCAGCAGGAGGGCCGGGGAGCTGTTTTTT
CASRRAGELFF
>TRBD2|TRBV28|TRBJ2-7|few
TGTGCCAGCAGTTTATTGCTAGCGGGAGGTCCCTACGAGCAGTACTTC
CASSLLLAGGPYEQYF
>TRBD2|TRBV10-2|TRBJ2-1|once
TGCGCCAGCAGTGATACCGGGACTAGCACCTACAATGAGCAGTTCTTC
CASSDTGTSTYNEQFF
>.|TRBV29-1|TRBJ2-5|.
TGCAGCGTTGAACCAGACCAAGAGACCCAGTACTTC
CSVEPDQETQYF
>.|TRBV6-5|TRBJ2-7|.
TGTGCCAGCACCAGATTCAGGAACTCCTACGAGCAGTACTTC
CASTRFRNSYEQYF
>.|TRBV29-1|TRBJ2-5|.
TGCAGCGTTGTGGAGGGTCAAGAGACCCAGTACTTC
CSVVEGQETQYF
>TRBD1|TRBV19|TRBJ1-5|once
TGTGCCAGTAACATAGGGGACAGGGCCTTTAGCAATCAGCCCCAGCATTTT
CASNIGDRAFSNQPQHF
>TRBD1|TRBV11-2|TRBJ2-2|once
TGTGCCAGCAGCTTACGTTTGGGGGACAGGGGGGGCACCGGGGAGCTGTTTTTT
CASSLRLGDRGGTGELFF
>TRBD1|TRBV11-2|TRBJ1-4|.
TGTGCCAGCAGTCGGGACAGGGATGAAAAACTGTTTTTT
CASSRDRDEKLFF
>.|TRBV2|TRBJ2-7|.
TGTGCCAGCAGTCCAGAAAGGGGTACCTACGAGCAGTACTTC
CASSPERGTYEQYF
>TRBD2|TRBV6-1|TRBJ2-7|few
TGTGCCAGTGCCGTTTCTAGCGGGAGCTCCTACGAGCAGTACTTC
CASAVSSGSSYEQYF
>.|TRBV6-1|TRBJ2-3|.
TGTGCCAGCAGTGGACTTTTCACAGATACGCAGTATTTT
CASSGLFTDTQYF
>.|TRBV6-1|TRBJ2-1|once
TGTGCCAGCAGTGAAGCCGGTAGGTTCTTC
CASSEAGRFF
>.|TRBV27|TRBJ2-7|.
TGTGCCAGCAGTTTAGCAGGGCCAAACGAGCAGTACTTC
CASSLAGPNEQYF
>.|TRBV2|TRBJ1-4|few
TGTGCCACCAAGCCCGGGAATGAAAAACTGTTTTTT
CATKPGNEKLFF
>.|TRBV5-4|TRBJ2-5|.
TGTGCCAGCAGCAAGGTAGATGGGCGGGAAGAGACCCAGTACTTC
CASSKVDGREETQYF
>.|TRBV5-1|TRBJ2-4|.
TGCGCCAGCAGCTTTACCGCGGGCTCCAAAAACATTCAGTACTTC
CASSFTAGSKNIQYF
>TRBD2|TRBV27|TRBJ2-1|.
TGTGCCAGCAGTTGGGGGACTAGCTTCCATGAGCAGTTCTTC
CASSWGTSFHEQFF
>.|TRBV5-1|TRBJ1-1|.
TGCGCCAGCAGCTCCGGGACTTACACTGAAGCTTTCTTT
CASSSGTYTEAFF
>TRBD2|TRBV5-1|TRBJ2-2|.
TGCGCCAGCAGTCGGGAGGCCACCGGGGAGCTGTTTTTT
CASSREATGELFF
>.|TRBV11-2|TRBJ2-7|.
TGTGCCAGCAGACGACAGGAAAGCTCCTACGAGCAGTACTTC
CASRRQESSYEQYF
>TRBD1|TRBV28|TRBJ2-7|.
TGTGCCAGCAGTTCAATAGGACAGGGCCAAGGCGAGCAGTACTTC
CASSSIGQGQGEQYF
>.|TRBV6-1|TRBJ2-7|.
TGTGCCAGCAGTGGATTAGCGTTCGCGTCCTCCTACGAGCAGTACTTC
CASSGLAFASSYEQYF
>.|TRBV28|TRBJ1-2|.
TGTGCCAGCACCGCGGACAGACTTAACTATGGCTACACCTTC
CASTADRLNYGYTF
>.|TRBV28|TRBJ1-1|.
TGTGCCAGCAGGGGCCAACAGGGGAACACTGAAGCTTTCTTT
CASRGQQGNTEAFF
>TRBD1|TRBV4-2|TRBJ2-5|.
TGTGCCAGCAGCCGTGGACAGGGGTTAGGGAGACAAGAGACCCAGTACTTC
CASSRGQGLGRQETQYF